Below are 14 T cell receptor beta chains sequenced from a single sample in a study of spatial heterogeneity in lung cancer. The time point here: sample taken at primary tumor resection. TCRdb re-called the 5' RACE reads through MiXCR, storing one row per CDR3 protein. The sample holds approximately 40,000 distinct CDR3 sequences, 5.2% seen once. The source material was PBMCs, sampled at surgery. These receptor sequences come from a female donor with early-stage non-small cell lung cancer.

This clonotype has a count of ten or more. The J gene is TRBJ1-5, the V gene TRBV9; D call uncertain. V lost 4 bases, J lost 5 bases, and 10 bases lay in between. The CDR3 has 13 amino acids. Germline values: CDR1 SGDLS, CDR2 YYNGEE. The CDR3 region is CASSSGSHQPQHF. CDR3 nucleotide sequence: TGTGCCAGCAGCTCCGGGTCTCATCAGCCCCAGCATTTT. The variable domain in full, with the rest retrieved from reference TRBV9 and TRBJ1-5, is DSGVTQTPKHLITATGQRVTLRCSPRSGDLSVYWYQQSLDQGLQFLIQYYNGEERAKGNILERFSAQQFPDLHSELNLSSLELGDSALYFCASSSGSHQPQHFGDGTRLSIL.

This clonotype was observed a handful of times. The chain links TRBV10-3 to TRBJ2-5, with D perhaps TRBD2 (6 bases). Trimming cost V 0 bases and J 6 bases, with 14 bases left between them. Germline V gives CDR1 ENHRY, CDR2 SYGVKD. The CDR3 consists of 15 residues. CDR3 protein: CAISESGGTSKTQYF. The CDR3 DNA sequence: TGTGCCATCAGTGAGTCAGGAGGGACTTCAAAGACCCAGTACTTC.

This clonotype was seen ten or more times. This rearrangement joins TRBV9 to TRBJ1-2, with D perhaps matching TRBD1 (6 bases). Looked up from germline, CDR1 is SGDLS and CDR2 is YYNGEE. Trimming took 3 bases from V and 4 from J, leaving 13 bases between them. The length of the CDR3 is 14 residues. The CDR3 reads CASSGIQGSYGYTF. The CDR3 DNA reads TGTGCCAGCAGCGGCATACAGGGCTCCTATGGCTACACCTTC.

This clonotype was observed at least ten times. This rearrangement joins TRBV20-1 to TRBJ2-7, with D unresolved. V dropped 2 bases and J dropped 3 bases, with 8 bases sitting between them. Germline V gene sequence: CDR1 DFQATT, CDR2 SNEGSKA (reference sequence). CDR3 length: 12 amino acids. The chain's CDR3 is CSARLVSYEQYF. Here the CDR3 DNA reads TGCAGTGCTAGACTCGTTAGCTACGAGCAGTACTTC.

This clonotype was seen a few times. The genes are TRBV6-5 and TRBJ2-2; D is possibly TRBD2 (5 bases). In germline, CDR1 is MNHEY, CDR2 SVGAGI. V dropped 7 bases and J dropped 8 bases, with 8 bases sitting between them. This CDR3 has 11 amino acids. The CDR3 sequence: CASISGGELFF. The CDR3 DNA follows: TGTGCCAGCATCTCGGGGGGGGAGCTGTTTTTT.

This clonotype was counted at least ten times. The chain carries TRBV11-2 and TRBJ1-1; D not resolved. Germline assignment: CDR1 SGHAT and CDR2 FQNNGV. Trimming stripped 1 base from V and 4 bases from J, with 4 bases between. The CDR3 runs 12 residues. The CDR3 here is CASSLVGTEAFF. The CDR3 nucleotides are TGTGCCAGCAGCTTAGTTGGCACTGAAGCTTTCTTT. Drawing the rest from reference TRBV11-2 and TRBJ1-1, the complete variable domain is EAGVAQSPRYKIIEKRQSVAFWCNPISGHATLYWYQQILGQGPKLLIQFQNNGVVDDSQLPKDRFSAERLKGVDSTLKIQPAKLEDSAVYLCASSLVGTEAFFGQGTRLTVV.

This clonotype was observed many times. The chain has TRBV10-2 and TRBJ2-3; D unresolved. CDR1 is WSHSY, CDR2 SAAADI, per germline. The ends were cut back, 6 bases at V and 8 bases at J, with 15 bases in the middle. The CDR3 extends over 13 amino acids. CDR3 region: CASRAFTVGTQYF. The CDR3 DNA sequence: TGCGCCAGCAGGGCCTTCACAGTTGGTACGCAGTATTTT.

This clonotype showed up many times. V usage is TRBV6-2 or TRBV6-3 and J usage is TRBJ1-1; D is undetermined. Germline values: CDR1 MNHEY, CDR2 SVGEGT. The germline V and J ends were trimmed by 6 bases and 4 bases, with 12 bases remaining between them. The CDR3 is 13 residues long. As DNA, the CDR3 is TGTGCCAGCAGGGAGCCGAAGGTCACTGAAGCTTTCTTT. As protein: CASREPKVTEAFF.

At least ten counts were recorded for this clonotype. The rearrangement links TRBV5-1 to TRBJ2-1, with TRBD1 matching 9 bases. The length of the CDR3 is 15 residues. Germline lookup yields CDR1 SGHRS and CDR2 YFSETQ. The ends lost 5 bases at V and 5 bases at J; junction bases unmatched: 8. The DNA for the CDR3 is TGCGCCAGCAGGGTTGGGACAGGGTCCAACAATGAGCAGTTCTTC. Protein: CASRVGTGSNNEQFF.

The J gene is TRBJ1-1, the V gene TRBV9; D is undetermined. The CDR3 consists of 13 residues. Germline CDR1 reads SGDLS; CDR2 reads YYNGEE. Trimming pared 1 base from V and 3 bases from J, leaving 7 bases between. The CDR3 DNA sequence: TGTGCCAGCAGCGTAAAGGTCGACACTGAAGCTTTCTTT. This gives the protein CASSVKVDTEAFF. The whole variable domain, filled in from reference TRBV9 and TRBJ1-1, reads DSGVTQTPKHLITATGQRVTLRCSPRSGDLSVYWYQQSLDQGLQFLIQYYNGEERAKGNILERFSAQQFPDLHSELNLSSLELGDSALYFCASSVKVDTEAFFGQGTRLTVV.

This clonotype was observed many times. The V call is TRBV28, the J call TRBJ1-2; D call uncertain. In germline, CDR1 is MDHEN, CDR2 SYDVKM. This CDR3 is built from 16 residues. V lost 0 bases and J 4 bases, leaving 15 bases between the germline ends. The CDR3 DNA reads TGTGCCAGCAGTTTATGGACGGCAGCAAGCGGCTATGGCTACACCTTC. Residues: CASSLWTAASGYGYTF.

This clonotype occurred many times. The CDR3 sequence is CASSLVGGGDTQYF. DNA for the CDR3: TGTGCCAGCAGCTTAGTTGGGGGGGGAGATACGCAGTATTTT. V and J are TRBV7-8 and TRBJ2-3; the match to TRBD2 covers 7 bases. The CDR3 runs 14 residues. Germline assignment: CDR1 SGHVS and CDR2 FQNEAQ. Trimming removed 1 base from V and 5 bases from J; junction bases left unmatched: 3.

The chain links TRBV18 to TRBJ2-7; D possibly corresponds to TRBD1 (6 bases). Germline V gives CDR1 KGHSH, CDR2 LQKENI. The V end lost 4 bases, the J end lost 2 bases, and 12 bases lay between the germline ends. This CDR3 has 14 amino acids. The CDR3 sequence: CASSREQGPYEQYF. CDR3 nucleotides: TGTGCCAGCTCACGAGAACAGGGCCCCTACGAGCAGTACTTC.

The genes are TRBV5-1 and TRBJ1-2, with 7 positions matching TRBD1. V was clipped by 0 bases and J by 4 bases; unmatched bases: 9. The CDR3 consists of 16 residues. Germline V gives CDR1 SGHRS, CDR2 YFSETQ. The CDR3 region is CASSLDPGTAAYGYTF. In DNA form, the CDR3 reads TGCGCCAGCAGCTTGGACCCAGGGACAGCAGCCTATGGCTACACCTTC.